The next 21 T cell receptor beta chains were all read from a single sample in a study of CD8 T cells in Susac syndrome. RNA totalling roughly 0.45 to 1 ug underwent reverse transcription with random hexamers. TCRdb reanalysed the immunoSEQ multiplex PCR reads using MiXCR and keeps one entry per CDR3 protein. The profile shows tens of thousands of distinct CDR3 sequences, 80% to 95% of them singletons. Sequenced material: CD8+ T cells from PBMCs. These receptor sequences come from a human donor in good health.

This rearrangement joins TRBV28 to TRBJ2-1; no definite D call. CDR1 is MDHEN, CDR2 SYDVKM, per germline. The V end was cut by 7 bases, the J end by 9 bases, with 10 bases between. CDR3 length equals 11 residues. The CDR3 protein is CASTSNGEQFF. CDR3 sequence (DNA): TGTGCCAGCACTTCAAACGGTGAGCAGTTCTTC.

This chain joins TRBV29-1 and TRBJ2-5; a possible D gene is TRBD1 (5 bases). Germline-derived CDR1 and CDR2 are SQVTM and ANQGSEA. V lost 2 bases and J 0 bases, leaving 10 bases between the germline ends. CDR3 size: 14 residues. The CDR3, as DNA: TGCAGCGTTGAACCAGGGCCCTACCAAGAGACCCAGTACTTC. Translated: CSVEPGPYQETQYF.

This chain joins TRBV7-9 and TRBJ2-7, with 8 nucleotides matching TRBD1. The germline V gene has CDR1 SEHNR and CDR2 FQNEAQ (reference sequence). Trimming at V came to 5 bases and at J to 6 bases, leaving 6 bases not matched to a gene. The CDR3 length is 13 residues. The CDR3 DNA sequence: TGTGCCAGCAGCCCCGGACAGGGCCCCGAGCAGTACTTC. Protein product: CASSPGQGPEQYF.

V and J are TRBV28 and TRBJ2-2; weak D call: TRBD2 (5 bases). V was clipped by 6 bases and J by 6 bases, with 20 bases between them. Germline CDR1 reads MDHEN; CDR2 reads SYDVKM. The CDR3 totals 16 residues. The CDR3 is CASRAGITATAGELFF. CDR3 nucleotides: TGTGCCAGCAGAGCCGGGATCACCGCAACGGCCGGGGAGCTGTTTTTT.

The chain carries TRBV30 and TRBJ2-7; 8 positions agree with TRBD1. The CDR3 spans 13 residues. The trim removed 5 bases at V and 2 bases at J, leaving 5 bases unmatched. Per germline, CDR1 GTSNPN and CDR2 SVGIG (reference sequence). The DNA for the CDR3 is TGTGCCTGGGACGGGACAGGAACCTACGAGCAGTACTTC. Translation: CAWDGTGTYEQYF.

The chain carries TRBV7-8 and TRBJ1-4, with TRBD1 matching over 7 bases. Germline V gene lookup returns CDR1 SGHVS and CDR2 FQNEAQ. The CDR3 is 14 amino acids. V lost 5 bases and J lost 8; bases outside the gene matches: 8. CDR3 in amino acids: CASSQGGGREKLFF. The CDR3 region has the DNA TGTGCCAGCAGCCAGGGGGGGGGACGGGAAAAACTGTTTTTT.

This chain connects TRBV20-1 to TRBJ1-2; D perhaps matches TRBD1 (5 bases). The V end was cut by 5 bases, the J end by 6 bases, with 7 bases between. The CDR3 loop spans 10 amino acids. Germline V lookup: CDR1 DFQATT, CDR2 SNEGSKA (reference sequence). CDR3 DNA: TGCAGTGCTGAAGGGGATGGCTACACCTTC. This gives the protein CSAEGDGYTF.

The chain links TRBV20-1 to TRBJ1-5, with 9 bases aligning to TRBD1. This CDR3 contains 15 residues. Looked up from germline, CDR1 is DFQATT and CDR2 is SNEGSKA (reference sequence). V trimming: 6 bases; J trimming: 0 bases; junction bases outside the gene matches: 6. Here the CDR3 DNA reads TGCAGTGCGCCGGGGACAGGGATTAGCAATCAGCCCCAGCATTTT. This translates into CSAPGTGISNQPQHF.

This clonotype turned up a few times. V is TRBV28 and J is TRBJ2-1; D not certain. Germline V gene data show CDR1 as MDHEN and CDR2 as SYDVKM. With 7 bases removed from V and 0 bases from J, the gap between germline ends came to 10 bases. The CDR3 spans 14 residues. The DNA of the CDR3 is TGTGCCAGCATTTCGGCAAGCTCCTACAATGAGCAGTTCTTC. As protein: CASISASSYNEQFF.

The V gene is TRBV19, the J gene TRBJ1-5; weak D call: TRBD1 (5 bases). The CDR3 sequence is 11 residues long. The germline V gene encodes CDR1 LNHDA and CDR2 SQIVND (reference sequence). The chain's CDR3 is CGAGGNQPQHF. CDR3 DNA sequence: TGTGGTGCCGGGGGGAATCAGCCCCAGCATTTT.

This chain joins TRBV18 and TRBJ2-1; 11 positions match TRBD2. This CDR3 spans 16 amino acids. V was clipped by 0 bases and J by 5 bases; unmatched bases: 3. In germline, CDR1 is KGHSH, CDR2 LQKENI. The DNA for the CDR3 is TGTGCCAGCTCACCACCAGGGACTAGCGGAAACAATGAGCAGTTCTTC. This gives the protein CASSPPGTSGNNEQFF.

This chain uses TRBV13 with TRBJ2-1; D unresolved. The CDR3 contains 12 residues. V lost 1 base to trimming and J lost 7 bases, with 5 bases between them. Germline V gives CDR1 PRHDT, CDR2 FYEKMQ (reference sequence). CDR3 sequence: CASSLEGNEQFF. Here the CDR3 DNA reads TGTGCCAGCAGCTTAGAAGGGAATGAGCAGTTCTTC.

This clonotype was seen a handful of times. The chain couples TRBV4-1 to TRBJ2-7; unclear D gene. CDR1 is MGHRA, CDR2 YSYEKL, per germline. The ends were cut back, 1 base at V and 5 bases at J, with 9 bases in the middle. This CDR3 comprises 13 residues. The CDR3: CASSQAHTHEQYF. CDR3 coding DNA: TGCGCCAGCAGCCAAGCCCATACCCACGAGCAGTACTTC.

Worth noting for this clonotype: An end of the junction does not agree with germline; a read error may underlie this. CDR3 sequence: CATSPYNEQFF. The DNA of the CDR3 is TGTGCCACCAGTCCCTACAATGAGCAGTTCTTC. The V gene is TRBV28, the J gene TRBJ2-1; D gene ambiguous. From germline, CDR1 is MDHEN and CDR2 SYDVKM. The CDR3 consists of 11 residues.

The chain couples TRBV13 to TRBJ1-1, with 7 nucleotides matching TRBD1. The CDR3 extends over 13 amino acids. The V gene end was trimmed by 7 bases and the J gene end by 6 bases; junction bases not matched to a gene: 8. Looked up from germline, CDR1 is PRHDT and CDR2 is FYEKMQ (reference sequence). CDR3 residues: CASIFHRGPEAFF. CDR3 in DNA: TGTGCCAGCATCTTCCACAGGGGCCCTGAAGCTTTCTTT.

This chain links TRBV4-1 with TRBJ1-4; D not resolved. From germline, CDR1 is MGHRA and CDR2 YSYEKL. The germline V and J ends were trimmed by 4 bases and 1 base, with 10 bases remaining between them. This CDR3 spans 15 amino acids. CDR3 sequence (DNA): TGCGCCAGCAGCCTTAAGGGAGGAACTAATGAAAAACTGTTTTTT. It yields the protein CASSLKGGTNEKLFF.

V is TRBV3-1 and J is TRBJ2-5; D remains ambiguous. V was cut by 4 bases and J by 7 bases, with 10 bases left in between. The CDR3 contains 12 residues. Germline CDR1 reads LGHDT; CDR2 reads YNNKEL (reference sequence). The CDR3 sequence: CASSPGWGTQYF. The CDR3, as DNA: TGTGCCAGCAGCCCTGGATGGGGGACCCAGTACTTC.

The J gene is TRBJ2-3, the V gene TRBV28; TRBD2 aligns across 11 bases. CDR3 size: 15 residues. Unmatched junction bases numbered 13, after V lost 8 bases and J lost 9 bases. CDR1 is MDHEN, CDR2 SYDVKM, per germline. The CDR3: CASLPGLAAPDTQYF. The CDR3 DNA is TGTGCCAGCCTCCCGGGACTAGCGGCCCCGGACACGCAGTATTTT.

This clonotype came up once. The chain is built from TRBV27 and TRBJ2-2, with a tentative D call TRBD2 (6 bases). Per the germline V gene, CDR1 is MNHEY and CDR2 is SMNVEV (reference sequence). The CDR3 extends over 14 amino acids. V was pared by 6 bases and J by 4 bases, with 12 bases between. The CDR3: CASRPGLGTGELFF. The CDR3, as DNA: TGTGCCAGCAGGCCGGGACTCGGCACCGGGGAGCTGTTTTTT.

This clonotype has only a few counts. The chain uses TRBV2 and TRBJ1-2; D unresolved. The CDR3 loop spans 13 amino acids. Trimming stripped 7 bases from V and 4 bases from J, with 13 bases between. Germline V gives CDR1 SNHLY, CDR2 FYNNEI. DNA of the CDR3: TGTGCCAGCACTCCGGCACAGCCCTATGGCTACACCTTC. Its protein is CASTPAQPYGYTF.

The genes are TRBV11-2 and TRBJ1-1; D uncertain. V dropped 0 bases and J dropped 4 bases, with 12 bases sitting between them. Per germline, CDR1 SGHAT and CDR2 FQNNGV. This CDR3 spans 15 amino acids. The CDR3 loop reads CASSLEALSGTEAFF. Here the CDR3 DNA reads TGTGCCAGCAGCTTAGAGGCCCTCAGCGGCACTGAAGCTTTCTTT.